Listed here is a single TCR beta chain. An end of the junction differs from the germline gene, which may be a read error. The CDR3 has 14 amino acids. Germline CDR1 LNHNV, CDR2 YYDKDF (reference sequence). PCR was performed a second time for 7 to 11 cycles using a sample-barcoded 5' primer and a J-beta primer mix. Every single cDNA molecule received a tag from a template-switch adaptor with 12 random nucleotides. TCRdb re-derived calls from the 5' RACE reads in MiXCR, one entry per CDR3 protein. The sample records 1.5 million to 2 million distinct CDR3 sequences, approximately 28% being singletons. These data originate in a study of blood T cells in healthy people across ages.

This receptor was obtained from a woman in her 30s in good health. The chain links TRBV15 to TRBJ1-1, with 7 bases lining up with TRBD1. Material: blood. The CDR3, as DNA: TGTGCCGCCAGCGGGGGACAGATGAACACTGAAGCTTTCTTT. It is translated as CAASGGQMNTEAFF.